This record covers a single T cell receptor (beta chain). The data originate from a study of blood T cell repertoires in COVID-19. Original processing methods: Estimates of nucleated cell counts were drawn from the amplification of reference gene primers. Here immunoSEQ multiplex PCR was the method, and the copy in TCRdb shows in-frame clones only, minus some. V, J and clone size are taken as reported in that table, and D and trimming were inferred from the DNA itself. The sample has 150,000 to 200,000 clones, more than 90% seen once; the top ten hold roughly 0.56%. Looked up from germline, CDR1 is LGHNA and CDR2 is YNFKEQ. CDR3 length equals 16 residues. With 0 bases removed from V and 2 bases from J, the gap between germline ends came to 10 bases.

The chain joins TRBV4-2 to TRBJ1-4; no clear D. The sequence derives from a man aged 50-60 years with acute or convalescent COVID-19. The source material was peripheral blood. CDR3 in amino acids: CASSQEATVTNEKLFF. Written as DNA, the CDR3 is TGTGCCAGCAGCCAAGAAGCAACGGTGACTAATGAAAAACTGTTTTTT.